The 24 T cell receptor beta chains reported below all come from one sample, sequenced in a study of post-analysis software for immune sequencing data. Antigen specificity for these receptors is unknown. Broader study findings: Four or five TRBV segments were more frequent in patients than controls; TRBV5-6, TRBV5-1 and TRBV20-1 belonged to this group.

TCR beta cDNA libraries included unique molecular identifiers. TCRdb re-analysed the PCR reads in MiXCR, keeping a single row per CDR3 protein. The table lists more than 450,000 distinct CDR3 sequences, roughly 47% of them singletons. Sequencing input: blood. The receptor source for this set is a girl aged 10-17 years with multiple sclerosis.

This chain uses TRBV4-1 with TRBJ1-4; 7 bases map to TRBD1. V gave up 1 base and J gave up 4 bases; unmatched junction bases: 9. CDR3 length: 17 amino acids. Per germline, CDR1 MGHRA and CDR2 YSYEKL. The CDR3: CASSQGRTGEDNEKLFF. The CDR3 nucleotides read TGCGCCAGCAGCCAAGGGCGCACAGGGGAGGATAATGAAAAACTGTTTTTT.

This clonotype was counted a few times. The chain is built from TRBV15 and TRBJ1-1, with D tentatively TRBD1 (6 bases). The CDR3 covers 18 residues. The germline gives CDR1 LNHNV, CDR2 YYDKDF (reference sequence). Trimming removed 0 bases from V and 5 bases from J, with 22 bases in between. The CDR3 sequence: CATSREGGLSVGVTEAFF. Written as DNA, the CDR3 is TGTGCCACCAGCAGAGAAGGGGGACTGTCGGTAGGAGTTACTGAAGCTTTCTTT.

The chain links TRBV12-3 or TRBV12-4 to TRBJ2-5; D tentatively fits TRBD1 or TRBD2 (7 bases each). Trimming removed 3 bases at V and 7 bases at J, with 18 bases between. The CDR3 is 15 amino acids. CDR3 region: CASSFRQGGKGTQYF. DNA for the CDR3: TGTGCCAGCAGTTTCAGACAGGGAGGGAAAGGGACCCAGTACTTC.

The rearrangement uses TRBV7-9 and TRBJ1-6; tentatively, D is TRBD1 (6 bases). This CDR3 has 15 residues. From germline, CDR1 is SEHNR and CDR2 FQNEAQ (reference sequence). Trimming removed 0 bases from V and 7 bases from J, with 10 bases in between. The CDR3 spells CASSLARGANSPLHF. The CDR3 coding sequence is TGTGCCAGCAGCTTAGCGCGGGGGGCAAATTCACCCCTCCACTTT.

This chain links TRBV6-2 or TRBV6-3 with TRBJ2-1, with TRBD1 matching 9 bases. The CDR3 covers 17 residues. V gave up 4 bases and J gave up 4 bases; unmatched junction bases: 11. Germline CDR1 and CDR2: MNHEY and SVGEGT. Here the CDR3 reads CASSSWGRDRDYNEQFF. The CDR3 DNA is TGTGCCAGCAGTTCCTGGGGACGGGACAGGGATTACAATGAGCAGTTCTTC.

The chain links TRBV12-3 or TRBV12-4 to TRBJ2-3, with no clear D. The CDR3 loop spans 12 amino acids. Trimming left V 5 bases short and J 6 bases short, with 9 bases between. The CDR3 region is CASSDRADTQYF. DNA for the CDR3: TGTGCCAGCAGTGACCGGGCGGATACGCAGTATTTT.

The CDR3 DNA reads as TGCGCCAGCAGCCAAGGCCGGGGGCTGAACACTGAAGCTTTCTTT. Translation gives CASSQGRGLNTEAFF. The chain uses TRBV4-1 and TRBJ1-1, with D possibly being TRBD1 (6 bases). Trimming cost V 1 base and J 0 bases, with 9 bases left between them. CDR3 length: 15 amino acids. CDR1 MGHRA and CDR2 YSYEKL come from the germline V gene.

This clonotype was detected only a few times. The chain is built from TRBV27 and TRBJ1-5, with D perhaps TRBD1 (6 bases). V lost 5 bases to trimming and J lost 0 bases, with 14 bases between them. The germline CDR1 and CDR2 sequences are MNHEY and SMNVEV (reference sequence). CDR3 length: 16 residues. The CDR3 nucleotides read TGTGCCAGCAGTGGGGCGACAGGAGTTAGCAATCAGCCCCAGCATTTT. Protein product: CASSGATGVSNQPQHF.

The V gene is TRBV28, the J gene TRBJ2-3; tentative D call: TRBD1 (6 bases). The J call may be incorrect, as the DNA end agrees better with TRBJ1-5. The CDR3 totals 16 residues. Per the germline V gene, CDR1 is MDHEN and CDR2 is SYDVKM. The CDR3 coding sequence is TGTGCCAGCAGTCCTCCCAGGGGTAAGAGATATCAGCCCCAGCATTTT. Residues: CASSPPRGKRYQPQHF.

This clonotype was observed a handful of times. This chain uses TRBV7-2 with TRBJ2-5, with 7 positions matching TRBD1. Germline values: CDR1 SGHTA, CDR2 FQGNSA. With 1 base clipped from V and 1 base from J, the junction kept 3 bases outside the gene matches. This CDR3 spans 15 amino acids. The CDR3 nucleotides read TGTGCCAGCAGCTTAGTGACAGGGACCCAAGAGACCCAGTACTTC. This gives the protein CASSLVTGTQETQYF.

This clonotype was seen a few times. The chain employs TRBV7-6 and TRBJ1-1; D is ambiguous. Germline CDR1 is SGHVS and CDR2 is FNYEAQ. Trimming removed 4 bases at V and 3 bases at J, with 15 bases between. There are 15 residues in the CDR3. The CDR3 spells CASSSGSFKDTEAFF. CDR3 DNA sequence: TGTGCCAGCAGCTCCGGGAGTTTCAAGGACACTGAAGCTTTCTTT. Using reference TRBV7-6 and TRBJ1-1 for the parts outside the CDR3, the full variable domain is GAGVSQSPRYKVTKRGQDVALRCDPISGHVSLYWYRQALGQGPEFLTYFNYEAQQDKSGLPNDRFSAERPEGSISTLTIQRTEQRDSAMYRCASSSGSFKDTEAFFGQGTRLTVV.

The DNA for the CDR3 is TGTGCCAGCAGTTCCCGGTGGAGGGGAGCGGGCGGTGTGGAGACCCAGTACTTC. Amino acids: CASSSRWRGAGGVETQYF. This chain uses TRBV28 with TRBJ2-5; maybe TRBD2 (6 bases). CDR3 length equals 18 residues. Trimming removed 4 bases at V and 5 bases at J, with 26 bases between. The V gene's germline CDR1 is MDHEN and CDR2 SYDVKM.

This clonotype was counted a few times. The genes are TRBV2 and TRBJ2-7; D is undetermined. The J call may be in error: the DNA end matches TRBJ2-5 better. Germline V lookup: CDR1 SNHLY, CDR2 FYNNEI. The CDR3 sequence is 14 residues long. In DNA, the CDR3 is TGTGCCAGCAGTGATTTGAACATACGCGAGACCCAGTACTTC. Translation: CASSDLNIRETQYF.

The chain recombines TRBV10-3 with TRBJ1-4; D might be TRBD1 (5 bases). Per germline, CDR1 ENHRY and CDR2 SYGVKD. The CDR3 extends over 15 amino acids. With 8 bases removed from V and 0 bases from J, the gap between germline ends came to 13 bases. CDR3 bases: TGTGCCATCGGGGCAGGGTTTGCAACTAATGAAAAACTGTTTTTT. It translates to CAIGAGFATNEKLFF.

V gene TRBV29-1 combines with J gene TRBJ2-3, with D possibly being TRBD1 (6 bases). From germline, CDR1 is SQVTM and CDR2 ANQGSEA. Trimming cost V 5 bases and J 0 bases, with 12 bases left between them. The CDR3 extends over 14 amino acids. The CDR3 coding sequence is TGCAGCGTTCGTGGGGACACTAGCACAGATACGCAGTATTTT. This codes for CSVRGDTSTDTQYF.

The chain employs TRBV7-6 and TRBJ2-1, with D perhaps matching TRBD2 (7 bases). Germline V lookup: CDR1 SGHVS, CDR2 FNYEAQ. The V end lost 2 bases, the J end lost 10 bases, and 21 bases lay between the germline ends. The CDR3 is made up of 16 amino acids. The CDR3 coding sequence is TGTGCCAGCAGCTTACGGTCGGGGGGCCCGACCGGGGAGCAGTTCTTC. This codes for CASSLRSGGPTGEQFF.

The chain recombines TRBV7-9 with TRBJ1-1; D perhaps matches TRBD1 (6 bases). The germline CDR1 and CDR2 sequences are SEHNR and FQNEAQ (reference sequence). The CDR3 contains 16 residues. V shed 4 bases and J shed 3 bases, with 18 bases lying between them. The CDR3 is CASSSHPGGRDTEAFF. The CDR3 bases are TGTGCCAGCAGCTCCCACCCTGGGGGCCGGGACACTGAAGCTTTCTTT.

This chain connects TRBV4-1 to TRBJ2-5; TRBD1 aligns across 7 bases. The J call could be wrong; TRBJ2-7 is a better fit for the DNA end. The CDR3 covers 14 residues. Germline CDR1 is MGHRA and CDR2 is YSYEKL. The CDR3 reads CASSPGQVTDEQYF. The CDR3, as DNA: TGCGCCAGCAGCCCCGGACAGGTAACCGACGAGCAGTACTTC.

The chain recombines TRBV6-5 with TRBJ2-5, with 7 bases matching TRBD1. Germline CDR1 reads MNHEY; CDR2 reads SVGAGI. Trimming at V came to 5 bases and at J to 5 bases, leaving 8 bases not matched to a gene. The length of the CDR3 is 14 residues. CDR3 bases: TGTGCCAGCAGTCCCCGACAGGGATCGGAGACCCAGTACTTC. Protein: CASSPRQGSETQYF.

In its sample, this clonotype was seen a few times. V usage is TRBV12-3 or TRBV12-4 and J usage is TRBJ2-3; D assignment may be TRBD1 or TRBD2 (5 bases each). Trimming cost V 3 bases and J 6 bases, with 13 bases left between them. This CDR3 has 14 amino acids. As DNA, the CDR3 is TGTGCCAGCAGTTTTTCCCTAGGGGAGGATACGCAGTATTTT. It specifies CASSFSLGEDTQYF.

This chain connects TRBV12-3 or TRBV12-4 to TRBJ1-6; 10 bases align to TRBD1. The CDR3 runs 15 residues. Trimming cost V 5 bases and J 8 bases; bases outside gene matches: 6. In DNA form, the CDR3 reads TGTGCCAGCAGTCTCTCGACAGGGGGCGATTCACCCCTCCACTTT. Residues: CASSLSTGGDSPLHF.

V gene TRBV11-2 combines with J gene TRBJ2-7; TRBD2 aligns across 7 bases. V shed 7 bases and J 3 bases; nucleotides not matched to a gene: 15. There are 16 residues in the CDR3. Germline V lookup: CDR1 SGHAT, CDR2 FQNNGV. The CDR3, as DNA: TGTGCCAGCACCGAGGACCCTAGCGGTATAGTCTACGAGCAGTACTTC. This encodes CASTEDPSGIVYEQYF. The full variable domain, rest sourced from reference TRBV11-2 and TRBJ2-7, is EAGVAQSPRYKIIEKRQSVAFWCNPISGHATLYWYQQILGQGPKLLIQFQNNGVVDDSQLPKDRFSAERLKGVDSTLKIQPAKLEDSAVYLCASTEDPSGIVYEQYFGPGTRLTVT.

The chain carries TRBV7-8 and TRBJ2-3; the D gene could be TRBD1 or TRBD2 (5 bases each). The V end lost 5 bases, the J end lost 1 base, and 13 bases lay between the germline ends. CDR1 is SGHVS, CDR2 FQNEAQ, per germline. This CDR3 has 15 amino acids. The CDR3 loop reads CASSLRGDGTDTQYF. The CDR3 region has the DNA TGTGCCAGCAGCCTCCGAGGGGACGGCACAGATACGCAGTATTTT.

This clonotype was seen a handful of times. This sequence joins TRBV29-1 and TRBJ1-1; 9 positions match TRBD1. Looked up from germline, CDR1 is SQVTM and CDR2 is ANQGSEA. V was pared by 6 bases and J by 3 bases, with 14 bases of the junction left unmatched. This CDR3 has 16 residues. The CDR3 region is CSVSPRLTGGDTEAFF. For the CDR3, the DNA is TGCAGCGTAAGCCCCAGATTGACAGGGGGGGACACTGAAGCTTTCTTT.